This record covers a single T cell receptor beta chain. In each case, RNA was isolated and then reverse transcribed into cDNA as the sequencing template. Using immunoSEQ multiplex PCR, the repertoire was profiled, and TCRdb retains in-frame clones only, with some absent. Here the sample spans fewer than 110,000 clones, approximately 84% being singletons. These data belong to a study of CD8+ T cells in alopecia areata. V was clipped by 0 bases and J by 1 base, with 8 bases between them. The CDR3 loop spans 15 amino acids. Germline CDR1 is SGHRS and CDR2 is YFSETQ. Treatment specified: oral pan-JAK inhibitor, 5-10 mg twice daily.

Sequences were derived from CD8+ T cells sorted from blood, sampled at approximately week 31, from a patient treated with tofacitinib. The rearrangement uses TRBV5-1 and TRBJ1-5; D ambiguous. This receptor was identified in a human donor with alopecia areata. The CDR3 reads CASSLEADSNQPQHF. CDR3 nucleotide sequence: TGCGCCAGCAGCTTGGAAGCGGACAGCAATCAGCCCCAGCATTTT.